A selection of T cell receptor beta chains follows, all from one sample in a study of blood T cell repertoires in COVID-19. Profiled with immunoSEQ multiplex PCR; TCRdb holds only in-frame clones, not every one. The sample yields 95,000 to 100,000 clones, 90% to 95% seen once. The sample comprised peripheral blood. The receptors here all came from a man aged 50-60 years with acute or convalescent COVID-19. CDR3s include the opening cysteine and the closing phenylalanine or tryptophan. A D gene is named only where the DNA matches it firmly. Not every row has a clone size; where given, it reads once, few, many or a size class.

CDR3 DNA,CDR3 protein,D gene,V gene,J gene,clone size
TGTGCCAGCAGCCCAAACCCCGGGACAGGGGGCACTGAAGCTTTCTTT,CASSPNPGTGGTEAFF,TRBD1,TRBV5-4,TRBJ1-1,-
TGCGCCAGCAGCCACCTACCGGGACAGGGAAAAGAGACCCAGTACTTC,CASSHLPGQGKETQYF,TRBD1,TRBV5-1,TRBJ2-5,-
TGCGCCAGCAGGACCGGGACTAGCGGAAACTACGAGCAGTACTTC,CASRTGTSGNYEQYF,TRBD2,TRBV4-1,TRBJ2-7,-
TGTGCCAGCACCAAAGTTCAGGCAACTAATGAAAAACTGTTTTTT,CASTKVQATNEKLFF,-,TRBV2,TRBJ1-4,-
TGTGCCAGCAGCTTTAAGGGGGCGCATGAGACCCAGTACTTC,CASSFKGAHETQYF,TRBD1,TRBV5-6,TRBJ2-5,-
TGTGCCTGGAGTAAAGGGGGTGCAGGGCGGAGCGAGACCCAGTACTTC,CAWSKGGAGRSETQYF,-,TRBV30,TRBJ2-5,-
TGTGCCAGCAGTACCAACGGGGGGCCCTACACCGGGGAGCTGTTTTTT,CASSTNGGPYTGELFF,-,TRBV3-1/TRBV3-2,TRBJ2-2,-
TGTGCCAGTAGTAGGGACAGGGGGAACACTGAAGCTTTCTTT,CASSRDRGNTEAFF,TRBD1,TRBV19,TRBJ1-1,-
TGCGCCAGCAGTGAGTCCCCCGGCGGGGAGCAGTATTTT,CASSESPGGEQYF,-,TRBV10-2,TRBJ2-3,-
TGTGCCAGCAGCGTAGGGGTAGCCTACACCGGGGAGCTGTTTTTT,CASSVGVAYTGELFF,-,TRBV9,TRBJ2-2,-
TGTGCCAGCAGCTCAGCCGAGACAGGGGCCCTCCTGAACACCGGGGAGCTGTTTTTT,CASSSAETGALLNTGELFF,TRBD1,TRBV13,TRBJ2-2,-
TGTGCCAGCAGAGGACAGGGGGCGAGGAACACCATATATTTT,CASRGQGARNTIYF,TRBD1,TRBV2,TRBJ1-3,-
TGTGCCAGCAGATTTTCTAGCGGGGGCACAGATACGCAGTATTTT,CASRFSSGGTDTQYF,TRBD2,TRBV2,TRBJ2-3,-
TGTGCCAGCTCGCGGGGAGCGAACACTGAAGCTTTCTTT,CASSRGANTEAFF,-,TRBV9,TRBJ1-1,-
TGTGCCACCAAGGCCGCGGGGGCGGCCACCGGGGAGCTGTTTTTT,CATKAAGAATGELFF,-,TRBV24-1,TRBJ2-2,many
TGTGCCAGCAGCTTAAGGCCGGGGAATGAAAAACTGTTTTTT,CASSLRPGNEKLFF,-,TRBV7-9,TRBJ1-4,-
TGTGCCAGCAGCCAGATTCCGGACAGGGGTTACGGCTACACCTTC,CASSQIPDRGYGYTF,TRBD1,TRBV3-1/TRBV3-2,TRBJ1-2,-
TGTGCCAGCATCGGGGGGGCCAAAGATACGCAGTATTTT,CASIGGAKDTQYF,TRBD2,TRBV5-4,TRBJ2-3,-
TGTGCCAGCAGCCCCGGGGGGCGGAGGATCTATGGCTACACCTTC,CASSPGGRRIYGYTF,-,TRBV5-4,TRBJ1-2,-
TGTGCCAGCAGCCCCAGGGCCGGGACTGTTGGCAATCAGCCCCAGCATTTT,CASSPRAGTVGNQPQHF,-,TRBV7-8,TRBJ1-5,-
TGCGCCAGCAGCCAAGAGGGGGGACAGGGTAACAATGAGCAGTTCTTC,CASSQEGGQGNNEQFF,TRBD1,TRBV4-1,TRBJ2-1,-
TGTGCCATCAGTGAGGGCCTTGATCAGCCCCAGCATTTT,CAISEGLDQPQHF,-,TRBV10-3,TRBJ1-5,-
TGTGCCTGGAGCCAAACTCGGGGGGCGAAGAATGAAGCTTTCTTT,CAWSQTRGAKNEAFF,-,TRBV30,TRBJ1-1,-
TGTGCCAGCAGTGACCCGAATAGATTGGGCTACACCTTC,CASSDPNRLGYTF,-,TRBV6-4,TRBJ1-2,-
TGTGCCAGCAGCCTCTCCCCTTACGAGCAGTACTTC,CASSLSPYEQYF,-,TRBV6-2/TRBV6-3,TRBJ2-7,-
TGCGCCAGCAGCTTTAGACAGGGGGCCGGCACTGAAGCTTTCTTT,CASSFRQGAGTEAFF,TRBD1,TRBV5-1,TRBJ1-1,-
TGTGCCAGCAGGCCCACTTTCGCAGGGGGTTGGGGCTACACCTTC,CASRPTFAGGWGYTF,TRBD1,TRBV6-5,TRBJ1-2,-
TGTGCCAGCAGTTCCCAGACAGATATTAGCACAGATACGCAGTATTTT,CASSSQTDISTDTQYF,-,TRBV6-5,TRBJ2-3,-
TGTGCCAGCAGCTACCGGGACAGGGGTCAGCCCCAGCATTTT,CASSYRDRGQPQHF,TRBD1,TRBV3-1/TRBV3-2,TRBJ1-5,-
TGTGCCAGCAGCGCGGGACCAGCAAACACCATATATTTT,CASSAGPANTIYF,-,TRBV6-4,TRBJ1-3,-
TGTGCCAGCAGGAGCTGGACAGGGGGCGCTGAAGCTTTCTTT,CASRSWTGGAEAFF,TRBD1,TRBV28,TRBJ1-1,once
TGTGCCAGCATCCAAAAGCGGCAGAATCAGCCCCAGCATTTT,CASIQKRQNQPQHF,-,TRBV11-3,TRBJ1-5,-
TGTGCCCGGGTCGGCCAGGGGGACACTGAAGCTTTCTTT,CARVGQGDTEAFF,TRBD1,TRBV11-2,TRBJ1-1,-
TGTGCCAGCAGCGTAGCCGTCCAGCAGCCAGGTGGCTACACCTTC,CASSVAVQQPGGYTF,-,TRBV9,TRBJ1-2,-
TGTGCCAGCAGCTTATGGGGCACCTCTGGAAACACCATATATTTT,CASSLWGTSGNTIYF,-,TRBV7-8,TRBJ1-3,-
TGTGCCAGCGACAGGGGCCCCCTCTATGGCTACACCTTC,CASDRGPLYGYTF,TRBD1,TRBV12-3/TRBV12-4,TRBJ1-2,-
TGTGCCAGCAGTGACGCCGGGGAGCTGTTTTTT,CASSDAGELFF,-,TRBV25-1,TRBJ2-2,-
TGTGCCAGCAGCCAGAGGCCCCTGGGATCAGGGAGGGGCCTGAACACTGAAGCTTTCTTT,CASSQRPLGSGRGLNTEAFF,-,TRBV4-2,TRBJ1-1,-
TGTGCCAGCAGCTCGGACAGACCGAACACTGAAGCTTTCTTT,CASSSDRPNTEAFF,-,TRBV3-1/TRBV3-2,TRBJ1-1,few
TGTGCCAGCAGTTTTAGGAGGGGGACAGGGGGTGGCTACACCTTC,CASSFRRGTGGGYTF,TRBD1,TRBV27,TRBJ1-2,few
TGTGCCGGACAGGCCGATAGCAATCAGCCCCAGCATTTT,CAGQADSNQPQHF,TRBD1,TRBV28,TRBJ1-5,-
TGTGCCAGTAGTATACAGGGGGCCGGGAATGAGCAGTTCTTC,CASSIQGAGNEQFF,TRBD1,TRBV19,TRBJ2-1,-
TGTGCCAGCAGCGTAGATGTGACAGGGAATTCACCCCTCCACTTT,CASSVDVTGNSPLHF,TRBD1,TRBV9,TRBJ1-6,once
TGTGCCAGCAGTCGGACAGGGGCCTCCAACGAGCAGTACTTC,CASSRTGASNEQYF,TRBD1,TRBV6-5,TRBJ2-7,-
TGTGCCAGCAGTTTATTAGGCGGCGGAAATCAGCCCCAGCATTTT,CASSLLGGGNQPQHF,-,TRBV28,TRBJ1-5,-
TGTGCCAGTCAAACAGCCTACTATGGCTACACCTTC,CASQTAYYGYTF,-,TRBV19,TRBJ1-2,-
TGTGCCAGCAGGACAGGGGGCAATGGCTACACCTTC,CASRTGGNGYTF,TRBD1,TRBV28,TRBJ1-2,-
TGTGCCAGCAGCTTTGAGATAGCAATTAACACTGAAGCTTTCTTT,CASSFEIAINTEAFF,-,TRBV5-8,TRBJ1-1,-
TGTGCCAGCAGCTCGCTAACTAATCAGCCCCAGCATTTT,CASSSLTNQPQHF,-,TRBV7-2,TRBJ1-5,-
TGTGCCAGCAGTCGACAGGGAGGTGAAAAACTGTTTTTT,CASSRQGGEKLFF,TRBD1,TRBV12-3/TRBV12-4,TRBJ1-4,once
TGTGCCAGTAGTATAGTCGGGACAGGGCCTGCAACTAATGAAAAACTGTTTTTT,CASSIVGTGPATNEKLFF,TRBD1,TRBV19,TRBJ1-4,-
TGCGCCAGCAGCCAAGGCGGGGGAGAGACCCAGTACTTC,CASSQGGGETQYF,TRBD2,TRBV4-1,TRBJ2-5,-
TGTGCCAGCTCACCTGCAGGGGGCGATGAGCAGTTCTTC,CASSPAGGDEQFF,TRBD1,TRBV18,TRBJ2-1,-
TGTGCCAGCTCACCATTGTCAGGGGGTAACCCCGGGGAGCTGTTTTTT,CASSPLSGGNPGELFF,TRBD1,TRBV18,TRBJ2-2,-
TGTGCCAGCAGCGCCGGACAGGGTGGCTATGGCTACACCTTC,CASSAGQGGYGYTF,TRBD1,TRBV9,TRBJ1-2,-
TGTGCCAGCAGCTTAGTCGGCGGGACCTCCGAGCAGTACTTC,CASSLVGGTSEQYF,-,TRBV11-2,TRBJ2-7,-
TGTGCCAGTGTTGGGGGAGGCCACAATGAGCAGTTCTTC,CASVGGGHNEQFF,-,TRBV19,TRBJ2-1,-
TGTGCCAGCAGTTCACCGCGCCCCGGGGTGAGCAATCAGCCCCAGCATTTT,CASSSPRPGVSNQPQHF,-,TRBV6-2/TRBV6-3,TRBJ1-5,once